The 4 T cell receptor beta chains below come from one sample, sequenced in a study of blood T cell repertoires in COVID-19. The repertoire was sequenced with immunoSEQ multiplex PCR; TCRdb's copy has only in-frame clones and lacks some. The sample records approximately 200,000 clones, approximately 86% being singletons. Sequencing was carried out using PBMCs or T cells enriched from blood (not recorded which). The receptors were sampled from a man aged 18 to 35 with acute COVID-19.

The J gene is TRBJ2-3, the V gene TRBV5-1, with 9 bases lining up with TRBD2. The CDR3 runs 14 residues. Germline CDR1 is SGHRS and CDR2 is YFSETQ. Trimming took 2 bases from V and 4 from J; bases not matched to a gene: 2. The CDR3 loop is CASSFSGRSDTQYF. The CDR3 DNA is TGCGCCAGCAGCTTTAGCGGGAGATCAGATACGCAGTATTTT. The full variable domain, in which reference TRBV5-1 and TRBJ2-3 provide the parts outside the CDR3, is KAGVTQTPRYLIKTRGQQVTLSCSPISGHRSVSWYQQTPGQGLQFLFEYFSETQRNKGNFPGRFSGRQFSNSRSEMNVSTLELGDSALYLCASSFSGRSDTQYFGPGTRLTVL.

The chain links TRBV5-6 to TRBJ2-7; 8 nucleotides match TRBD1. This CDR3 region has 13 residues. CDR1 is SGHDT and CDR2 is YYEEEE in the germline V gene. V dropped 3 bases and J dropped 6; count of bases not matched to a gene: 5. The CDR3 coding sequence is TGTGCCAGCAGCTACAGGGGGGTAAGCGAGCAGTACTTC. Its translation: CASSYRGVSEQYF.

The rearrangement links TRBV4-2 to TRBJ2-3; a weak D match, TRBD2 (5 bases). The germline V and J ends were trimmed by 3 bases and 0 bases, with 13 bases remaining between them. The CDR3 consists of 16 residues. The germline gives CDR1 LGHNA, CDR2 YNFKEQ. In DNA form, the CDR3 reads TGTGCCAGCAGCCACCCCAGCGGAGGAAGCACAGATACGCAGTATTTT. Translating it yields CASSHPSGGSTDTQYF.

CDR3 in DNA: TGTGCCACCAGTGATCCTAAACAGGGAAACTATGGCTACACCTTC. This gives the protein CATSDPKQGNYGYTF. The chain employs TRBV24-1 and TRBJ1-2; a possible D gene is TRBD1 (6 bases). The CDR3 extends over 15 amino acids. Germline-derived CDR1 and CDR2 are KGHDR and SFDVKD. The V gene lost 3 bases and the J gene lost 2 bases, with 12 bases spanning the gap.